These 19 T cell receptor beta chains originate from one sample sequenced in a study of blood T cell repertoires in COVID-19. TCRdb's copy holds only in-frame clones and misses some; the assay was immunoSEQ multiplex PCR. Counted here are about 170,000 clones, over 70% occurring once; the ten biggest clones make up 3.6%. The material sequenced was PBMCs or T cells enriched from blood (not recorded which). The receptor set was obtained from a woman between 45 and 60 years old in a cohort exposed to, infected with or recovered from COVID-19 (not recorded which).

The chain couples TRBV19 to TRBJ1-4; tentative D call: TRBD1 (6 bases). Per the germline V gene, CDR1 is LNHDA and CDR2 is SQIVND (reference sequence). The ends were cut back, 5 bases at V and 8 bases at J, with 12 bases in the middle. The CDR3 spans 13 residues. Written as DNA, the CDR3 is TGTGCCAGTAGTTGGGGACATCGGGAAAAACTGTTTTTT. Protein product: CASSWGHREKLFF. The full variable domain, rest sourced from reference TRBV19 and TRBJ1-4, is DGGITQSPKYLFRKEGQNVTLSCEQNLNHDAMYWYRQDPGQGLRLIYYSQIVNDFQKGDIAEGYSVSREKKESFPLTVTSAQKNPTAFYLCASSWGHREKLFFGSGTQLSVL.

The chain joins TRBV28 to TRBJ2-5, with a tentative D call TRBD2 (6 bases). V lost 3 bases and J 4 bases, leaving 9 bases between the germline ends. Germline CDR1 and CDR2: MDHEN and SYDVKM. This CDR3 has 13 amino acids. CDR3 sequence: CASSLGGRETQYF. The CDR3 nucleotides read TGTGCCAGCAGTTTGGGGGGAAGAGAGACCCAGTACTTC.

This clone was seen only a few times. This chain links TRBV7-3 with TRBJ2-7; maybe TRBD2 (6 bases). V lost 1 base to trimming and J lost 7 bases, with 8 bases between them. The CDR3 totals 12 residues. CDR1 is SGHTA, CDR2 FQGTGA, per germline. The CDR3 region is CASSLNAGEQYF. Written as DNA, the CDR3 is TGTGCCAGCAGCTTAAATGCGGGGGAGCAGTACTTC. Full variable domain (remainder filled in from reference TRBV7-3 and TRBJ2-7): GAGVSQTPSNKVTEKGKYVELRCDPISGHTALYWYRQSLGQGPEFLIYFQGTGAADDSGLPNDRFFAVRPEGSVSTLKIQRTERGDSAVYLCASSLNAGEQYFGPGTRLTVT.

The chain is built from TRBV28 and TRBJ1-4, with D perhaps TRBD1 (6 bases). The germline V gene has CDR1 MDHEN and CDR2 SYDVKM. This CDR3 has 17 residues. In nucleotides, the CDR3 is TGTCCACAGTGGGAACGTCAACAGGGCGGAACTAATGAAAAACTGTTTTTT. This codes for CPQWERQQGGTNEKLFF.

This sequence joins TRBV19 and TRBJ2-7; TRBD1 is a possible D gene (6 bases). Germline V gene lookup returns CDR1 LNHDA and CDR2 SQIVND (reference sequence). The CDR3 loop spans 13 amino acids. V lost 5 bases, J lost 3 bases, and 11 bases lay in between. Written as DNA, the CDR3 is TGTGCCAGTAGTCCTATACAGGGCTACGAGCAGTACTTC. It encodes CASSPIQGYEQYF.

The CDR3 loop reads CASSLTEGGWTDTQYF. The CDR3 DNA sequence: TGTGCCAGCAGCTTAACGGAGGGAGGCTGGACAGATACGCAGTATTTT. V usage is TRBV7-3 and J usage is TRBJ2-3, with D perhaps matching TRBD2 (6 bases). V was trimmed by 0 bases and J by 3 bases, leaving 13 bases between them. This CDR3 is built from 16 residues. Looked up from germline, CDR1 is SGHTA and CDR2 is FQGTGA.

The rearrangement joins TRBV7-8 to TRBJ1-3; unclear D gene. The CDR3 runs to 13 residues. The germline V and J ends were trimmed by 4 bases and 0 bases, with 4 bases remaining between them. Germline V gives CDR1 SGHVS, CDR2 FQNEAQ. The CDR3 protein is CASSSFSGNTIYF. The CDR3 region has the DNA TGTGCCAGCAGCTCCTTCTCTGGAAACACCATATATTTT. The full variable domain, in which reference TRBV7-8 and TRBJ1-3 provide the parts outside the CDR3, is GAGVSQSPRYKVAKRGQDVALRCDPISGHVSLFWYQQALGQGPEFLTYFQNEAQLDKSGLPSDRFFAERPEGSVSTLKIQRTQQEDSAVYLCASSSFSGNTIYFGEGSWLTVV.

J is TRBJ1-5 and V is TRBV3-1 (or the pseudogene TRBV3-2); D may be TRBD1 (6 bases). The CDR3 consists of 16 residues. V was cut by 3 bases and J by 0 bases, with 12 bases left in between. Germline CDR1 reads LGHDT; CDR2 reads YNNKEL (reference sequence). CDR3 sequence (DNA): TGTGCCAGCAGCCAGGGGGGGGCGCGTAGCAATCAGCCCCAGCATTTT. Encoded protein: CASSQGGARSNQPQHF.

The chain uses TRBV10-3 and TRBJ2-3; tentative D call: TRBD2 (5 bases). CDR3 size: 15 residues. CDR1 is ENHRY and CDR2 is SYGVKD in the germline V gene. Trimming cost V 4 bases and J 1 base, with 12 bases left between them. CDR3 amino acids: CAISAKGARTDTQYF. In DNA, the CDR3 is TGTGCCATCAGTGCTAAGGGAGCTCGCACAGATACGCAGTATTTT.

The chain links TRBV27 to TRBJ1-2, with TRBD1 as a possible D gene (6 bases). Germline V lookup: CDR1 MNHEY, CDR2 SMNVEV (reference sequence). The V end lost 6 bases, the J end lost 4 bases, and 12 bases lay between the germline ends. The CDR3 consists of 13 residues. The CDR3 loop is CASSSGQFYGYTF. The CDR3 coding sequence is TGTGCCAGCAGCTCCGGACAGTTCTATGGCTACACCTTC.

The chain joins TRBV2 to TRBJ1-1; D is possibly TRBD1 (6 bases). Germline CDR1 is SNHLY and CDR2 is FYNNEI. The CDR3 contains 12 residues. The V end lost 4 bases, the J end lost 11 bases, and 14 bases lay between the germline ends. The CDR3 spells CASSVTRGTAFF. The CDR3 bases are TGTGCCAGCAGTGTGACCAGGGGCACGGCTTTCTTT.

The chain combines TRBV9 with TRBJ2-3; no reliable D call. The CDR3 extends over 12 amino acids. Germline CDR1 reads SGDLS; CDR2 reads YYNGEE. Between the trimmed V and J ends, which lost 5 bases and 2 bases, there was a span of 6 bases. The CDR3 is CASSSYTDTQYF. The CDR3 DNA reads TGTGCCAGCAGTTCCTACACAGATACGCAGTATTTT.

The chain joins TRBV28 to TRBJ2-7; 7 bases map to TRBD1. Germline V lookup: CDR1 MDHEN, CDR2 SYDVKM. V gave up 4 bases and J gave up 3 bases; unmatched junction bases: 12. There are 16 residues in the CDR3. The CDR3 loop is CASSSVRSGGSYEQYF. As DNA, the CDR3 is TGTGCCAGCAGTTCAGTACGTTCAGGGGGAAGCTACGAGCAGTACTTC.

This clone is a singleton in its sample. The rearrangement joins TRBV5-6 to TRBJ2-3; 11 bases are shared with TRBD2. The germline gives CDR1 SGHDT, CDR2 YYEEEE. With V trimmed by 0 bases and J by 6 bases, 6 bases remained unmatched. CDR3 length: 16 amino acids. The CDR3 loop reads CASSLVTSGSSDTQYF. The CDR3 coding sequence is TGTGCCAGCAGCTTGGTTACTAGCGGGAGTAGCGATACGCAGTATTTT.

The chain combines TRBV4-2 with TRBJ2-5; TRBD1 might be the D (5 bases). The CDR3 runs 15 residues. CDR1 and CDR2 (germline): LGHNA, YNFKEQ. V lost 1 base and J 5 bases, leaving 14 bases between the germline ends. The CDR3 spells CASSQASGLGETQYF. CDR3 nucleotide sequence: TGTGCCAGCAGCCAAGCTTCAGGGTTAGGGGAGACCCAGTACTTC.

The chain combines TRBV5-1 with TRBJ2-1, with D unclear. Germline V lookup: CDR1 SGHRS, CDR2 YFSETQ. V was trimmed by 0 bases and J by 9 bases, leaving 13 bases between them. This CDR3 region has 14 residues. CDR3 region: CASSLDGTTGEQFF. The CDR3 DNA is TGCGCCAGCAGCTTGGACGGTACCACGGGTGAGCAGTTCTTC.

This sequence joins TRBV10-3 and TRBJ1-3; D ambiguous. The CDR3 spans 16 residues. CDR1 is ENHRY, CDR2 SYGVKD, per germline. V dropped 4 bases and J dropped 0 bases, with 13 bases sitting between them. CDR3 protein: CAISAGQVNSGNTIYF. DNA of the CDR3: TGTGCCATCAGTGCTGGGCAGGTAAACTCTGGAAACACCATATATTTT.

This chain joins TRBV21-1 and TRBJ1-1; the D call of TRBD1 is as the table states it, not checked on the DNA. TRBV21-1 is tagged as a pseudogene. This CDR3 comprises 15 residues. CDR3 protein: CEKGQGWIGDTEAFF. CDR3 coding DNA: TGTGAAAAGGGCCAGGGTTGGATAGGGGACACTGAAGCTTTCTTT.

This clone has just a few counts. J is TRBJ2-3 and V is TRBV4-3; possibly TRBD2 for D (7 bases). The ends were cut back, 1 base at V and 5 bases at J, with 13 bases in the middle. The CDR3 spans 15 residues. Germline V gene data show CDR1 as LGHNA and CDR2 as YSLEER. CDR3 amino acids: CASSQGGGAVDTQYF. CDR3 nucleotide sequence: TGCGCCAGCAGCCAAGGTGGGGGGGCAGTAGATACGCAGTATTTT.